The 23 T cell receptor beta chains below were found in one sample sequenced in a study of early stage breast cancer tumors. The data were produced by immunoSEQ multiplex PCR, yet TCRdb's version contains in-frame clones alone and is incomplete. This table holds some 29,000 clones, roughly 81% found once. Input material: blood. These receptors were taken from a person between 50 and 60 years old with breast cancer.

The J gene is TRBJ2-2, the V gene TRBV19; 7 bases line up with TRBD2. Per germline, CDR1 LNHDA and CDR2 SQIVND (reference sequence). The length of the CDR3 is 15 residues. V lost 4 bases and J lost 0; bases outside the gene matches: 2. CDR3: CASSTAGANTGELFF. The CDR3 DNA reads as TGTGCCAGTAGTACCGCGGGGGCGAACACCGGGGAGCTGTTTTTT.

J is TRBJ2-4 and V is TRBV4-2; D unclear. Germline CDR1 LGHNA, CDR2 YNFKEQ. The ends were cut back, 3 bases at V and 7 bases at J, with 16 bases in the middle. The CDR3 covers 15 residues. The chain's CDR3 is CASSHQHRCWNIQYF. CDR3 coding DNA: TGTGCCAGCAGCCATCAACACCGGTGTTGGAACATTCAGTACTTC.

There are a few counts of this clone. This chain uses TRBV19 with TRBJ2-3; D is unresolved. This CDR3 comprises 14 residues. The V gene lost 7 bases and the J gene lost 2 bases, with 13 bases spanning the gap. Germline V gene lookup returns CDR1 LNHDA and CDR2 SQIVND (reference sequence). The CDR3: CASNPDQATDTQYF. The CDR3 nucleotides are TGTGCCAGTAATCCCGATCAGGCCACAGATACGCAGTATTTT. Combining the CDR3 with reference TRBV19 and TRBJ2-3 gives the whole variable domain DGGITQSPKYLFRKEGQNVTLSCEQNLNHDAMYWYRQDPGQGLRLIYYSQIVNDFQKGDIAEGYSVSREKKESFPLTVTSAQKNPTAFYLCASNPDQATDTQYFGPGTRLTVL.

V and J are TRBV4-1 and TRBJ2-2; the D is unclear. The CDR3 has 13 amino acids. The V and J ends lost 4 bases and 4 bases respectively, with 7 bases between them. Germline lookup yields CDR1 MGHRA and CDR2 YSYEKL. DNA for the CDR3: TGCGCCAGCAGCCCCGGCGGCACCGGGGAGCTGTTTTTT. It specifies CASSPGGTGELFF.

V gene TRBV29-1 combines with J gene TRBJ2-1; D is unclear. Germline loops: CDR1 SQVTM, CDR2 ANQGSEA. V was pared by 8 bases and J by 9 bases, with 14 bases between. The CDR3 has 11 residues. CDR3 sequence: CSIAAQFEQFF. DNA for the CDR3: TGCAGCATTGCAGCGCAGTTTGAGCAGTTCTTC.

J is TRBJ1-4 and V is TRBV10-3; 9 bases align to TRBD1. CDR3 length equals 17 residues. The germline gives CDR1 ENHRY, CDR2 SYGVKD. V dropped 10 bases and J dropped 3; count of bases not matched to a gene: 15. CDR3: CATATGGLPAANEKLFF. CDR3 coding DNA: TGTGCCACCGCCACAGGGGGCCTACCGGCGGCTAATGAAAAACTGTTTTTT.

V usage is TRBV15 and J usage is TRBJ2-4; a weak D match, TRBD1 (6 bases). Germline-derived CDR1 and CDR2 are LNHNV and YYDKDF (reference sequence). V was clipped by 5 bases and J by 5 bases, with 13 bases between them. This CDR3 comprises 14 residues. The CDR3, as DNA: TGTGCCACCAGCTTACCGGGACAAGAAAACATTCAGTACTTC. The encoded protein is CATSLPGQENIQYF.

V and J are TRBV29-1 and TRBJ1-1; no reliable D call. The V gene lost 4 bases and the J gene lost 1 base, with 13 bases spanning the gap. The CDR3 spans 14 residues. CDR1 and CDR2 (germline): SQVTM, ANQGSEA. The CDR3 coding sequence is TGCAGCGTTGGGTCAAACACGTGGAACACTGAAGCTTTCTTT. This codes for CSVGSNTWNTEAFF.

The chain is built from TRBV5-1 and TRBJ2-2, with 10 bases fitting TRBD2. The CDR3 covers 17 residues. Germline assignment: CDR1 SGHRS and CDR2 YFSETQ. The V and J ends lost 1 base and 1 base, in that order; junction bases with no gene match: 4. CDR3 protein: CASSLPSGRGNTGELFF. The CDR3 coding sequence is TGCGCCAGCAGCTTGCCTAGCGGGAGAGGGAACACCGGGGAGCTGTTTTTT.

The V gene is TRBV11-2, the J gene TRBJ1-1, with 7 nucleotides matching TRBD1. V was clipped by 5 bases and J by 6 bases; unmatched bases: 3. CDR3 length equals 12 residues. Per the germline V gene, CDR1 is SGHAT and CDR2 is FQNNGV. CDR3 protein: CASSRDRAEAFF. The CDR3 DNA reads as TGTGCCAGCAGCAGAGACAGGGCTGAAGCTTTCTTT.

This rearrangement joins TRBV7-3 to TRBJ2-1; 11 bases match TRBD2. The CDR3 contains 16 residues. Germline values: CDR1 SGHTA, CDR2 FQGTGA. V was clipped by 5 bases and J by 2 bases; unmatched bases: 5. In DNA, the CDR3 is TGTGCCAGCAGCCCTGGACTAGCGGGCGCCTACAATGAGCAGTTCTTC. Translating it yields CASSPGLAGAYNEQFF.

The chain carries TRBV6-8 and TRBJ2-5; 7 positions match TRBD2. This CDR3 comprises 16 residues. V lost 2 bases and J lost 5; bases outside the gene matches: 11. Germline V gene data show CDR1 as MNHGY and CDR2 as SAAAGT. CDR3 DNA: TGTGCCAGCAGTTACAGCCTAGCGGACGATAGCGAGACCCAGTACTTC. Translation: CASSYSLADDSETQYF.

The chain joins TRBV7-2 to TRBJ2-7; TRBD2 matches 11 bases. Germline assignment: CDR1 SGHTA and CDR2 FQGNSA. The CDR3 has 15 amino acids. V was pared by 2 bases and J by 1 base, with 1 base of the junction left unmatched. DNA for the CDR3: TGTGCCAGCAGCTTAACTAGCGGGAGTTCCTACGAGCAGTACTTC. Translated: CASSLTSGSSYEQYF.

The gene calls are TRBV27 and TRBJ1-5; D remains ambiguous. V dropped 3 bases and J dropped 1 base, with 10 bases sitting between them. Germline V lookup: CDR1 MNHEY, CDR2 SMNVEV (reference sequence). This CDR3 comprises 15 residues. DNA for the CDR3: TGTGCCAGCAGTTTTGAGGGCAGAAGCAATCAGCCCCAGCATTTT. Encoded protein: CASSFEGRSNQPQHF.

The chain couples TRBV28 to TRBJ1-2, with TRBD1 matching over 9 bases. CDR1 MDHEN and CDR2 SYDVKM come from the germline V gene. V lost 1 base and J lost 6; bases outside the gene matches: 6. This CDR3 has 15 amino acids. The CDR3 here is CASSLSGQGSDGYTF. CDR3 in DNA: TGTGCCAGCAGTTTATCAGGACAGGGGTCGGATGGCTACACCTTC.

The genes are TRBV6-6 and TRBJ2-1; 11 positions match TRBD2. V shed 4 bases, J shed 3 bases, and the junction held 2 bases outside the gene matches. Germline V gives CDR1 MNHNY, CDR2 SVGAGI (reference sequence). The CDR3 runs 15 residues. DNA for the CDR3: TGTGCCAGCAGTTCACTAGCGGGAGACTACAATGAGCAGTTCTTC. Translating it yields CASSSLAGDYNEQFF.

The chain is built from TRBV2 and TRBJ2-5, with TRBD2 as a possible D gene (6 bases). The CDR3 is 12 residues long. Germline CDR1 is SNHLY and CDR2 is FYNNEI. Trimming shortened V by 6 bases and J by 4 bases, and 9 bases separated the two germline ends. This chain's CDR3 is CASRGGGETQYF. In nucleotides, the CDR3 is TGTGCCAGCAGGGGGGGTGGAGAGACCCAGTACTTC.

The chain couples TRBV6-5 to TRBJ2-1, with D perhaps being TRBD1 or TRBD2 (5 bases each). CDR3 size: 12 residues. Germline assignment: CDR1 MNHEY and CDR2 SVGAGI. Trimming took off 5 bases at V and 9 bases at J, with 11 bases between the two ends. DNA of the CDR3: TGTGCCAGCAGTGAGGGGCGAGGTGAGCAGTTCTTC. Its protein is CASSEGRGEQFF.

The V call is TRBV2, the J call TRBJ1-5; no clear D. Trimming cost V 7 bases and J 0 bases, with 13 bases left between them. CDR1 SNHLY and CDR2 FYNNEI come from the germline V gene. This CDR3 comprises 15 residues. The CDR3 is CASKTGPYSNQPQHF. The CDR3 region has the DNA TGTGCCAGCAAGACCGGGCCGTATAGCAATCAGCCCCAGCATTTT.

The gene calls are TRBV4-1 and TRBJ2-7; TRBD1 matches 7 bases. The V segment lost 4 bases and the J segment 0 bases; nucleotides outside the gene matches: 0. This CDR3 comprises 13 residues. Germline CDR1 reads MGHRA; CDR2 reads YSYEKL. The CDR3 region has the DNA TGCGCCAGCAGCCGGGACAGCTCCTACGAGCAGTACTTC. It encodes CASSRDSSYEQYF.

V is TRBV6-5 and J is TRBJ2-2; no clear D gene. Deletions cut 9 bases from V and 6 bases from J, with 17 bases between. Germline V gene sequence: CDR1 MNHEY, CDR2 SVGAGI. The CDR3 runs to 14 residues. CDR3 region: CASYARTSSGELFF. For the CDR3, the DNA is TGTGCCAGTTACGCGAGAACGTCATCCGGGGAGCTGTTTTTT.

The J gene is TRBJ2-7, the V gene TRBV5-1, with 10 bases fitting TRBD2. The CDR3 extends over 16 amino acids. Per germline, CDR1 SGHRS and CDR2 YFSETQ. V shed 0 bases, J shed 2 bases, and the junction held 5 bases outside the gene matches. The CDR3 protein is CASSLDSGLAAYEQYF. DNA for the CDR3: TGCGCCAGCAGCTTGGATTCTGGACTAGCGGCCTACGAGCAGTACTTC. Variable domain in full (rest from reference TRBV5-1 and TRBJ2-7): KAGVTQTPRYLIKTRGQQVTLSCSPISGHRSVSWYQQTPGQGLQFLFEYFSETQRNKGNFPGRFSGRQFSNSRSEMNVSTLELGDSALYLCASSLDSGLAAYEQYFGPGTRLTVT.

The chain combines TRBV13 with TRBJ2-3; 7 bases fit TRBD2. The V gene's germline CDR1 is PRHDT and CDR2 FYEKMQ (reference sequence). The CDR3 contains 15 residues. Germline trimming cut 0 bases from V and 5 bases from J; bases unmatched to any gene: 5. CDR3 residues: CASSLGLGGGDTQYF. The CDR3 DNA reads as TGTGCCAGCAGCTTAGGCCTTGGGGGGGGAGATACGCAGTATTTT.